This passage covers 19 T cell receptor beta chains from one sample sequenced in a study of CD4 T cell repertoires in COVID-19. Using immunoSEQ multiplex PCR, the repertoire was profiled, and TCRdb retains in-frame clones only, with some absent. Of over 650 clones in the sample, about a tenth were seen once. Their recognized antigens are unknown. Stimulation with autologous monocytes and recombinant SARS-CoV-2 spike or nucleoprotein produced proliferating antigen-reactive T cell lines. The sequencing here drew on effector memory CD4+ T cells, cultured in vitro, taken after recovery from COVID-19. All receptors derive from a human donor who had COVID-19.

By share, this clone counts as large. The J gene is TRBJ2-7, the V gene TRBV6-5; 12 nucleotides line up with TRBD1. The V gene's germline CDR1 is MNHEY and CDR2 SVGAGI. Trimming at V came to 6 bases and at J to 5 bases, leaving 5 bases not matched to a gene. The CDR3 covers 14 residues. Here the CDR3 DNA reads TGTGCCAGCAGGACCGGGACAGGGGGCCACGAGCAGTACTTC. This gives the protein CASRTGTGGHEQYF.

This sequence joins TRBV7-2 and TRBJ1-5; no definite D call. V was trimmed by 3 bases and J by 3 bases, leaving 3 bases between them. This CDR3 region has 12 residues. Germline V gene data show CDR1 as SGHTA and CDR2 as FQGNSA. CDR3 sequence reads: CASSFDNQPQHF. The CDR3 region has the DNA TGTGCCAGCAGCTTCGACAATCAGCCCCAGCATTTT.

By share, this clone ranks as medium-sized (0.01 to 0.1%). The chain joins TRBV5-1 to TRBJ2-5, with unresolved D. V dropped 0 bases and J dropped 1 base, with 7 bases sitting between them. This CDR3 comprises 14 residues. CDR1 is SGHRS, CDR2 YFSETQ, per germline. CDR3 amino acids: CASSLGSLQETQYF. The DNA for the CDR3 is TGCGCCAGCAGCTTGGGGAGCCTCCAAGAGACCCAGTACTTC.

This clone rates as medium-sized. The rearrangement uses TRBV18 and TRBJ1-1; the D is unclear. The length of the CDR3 is 13 residues. Trimming pared 2 bases from V and 4 bases from J, leaving 8 bases between. Germline values: CDR1 KGHSH, CDR2 LQKENI. CDR3 protein: CASSPSVPTEAFF. CDR3 bases: TGTGCCAGCTCACCATCAGTCCCCACTGAAGCTTTCTTT.

This clone was seen a few times. The chain links TRBV30 to TRBJ1-2; D unclear. The V gene lost 2 bases and the J gene lost 2 bases, with 12 bases spanning the gap. CDR3 length equals 14 residues. CDR1 is GTSNPN and CDR2 is SVGIG in the germline V gene (reference sequence). Here the CDR3 reads CAWSYLSSNYGYTF. CDR3 nucleotides: TGTGCCTGGAGTTATCTCTCCTCAAACTATGGCTACACCTTC.

This clone is labeled as large (0.1 to 1%). The chain is built from TRBV10-3 and TRBJ1-6; TRBD1 agrees at 7 bases. The CDR3 runs to 15 residues. The V gene end was trimmed by 8 bases and the J gene end by 7 bases; junction bases not matched to a gene: 11. Germline V CDR1 and CDR2: ENHRY, SYGVKD. The CDR3 sequence: CAIAPSGTANSPLHF. In DNA form, the CDR3 reads TGTGCCATCGCACCATCCGGGACAGCCAATTCACCCCTCCACTTT.

This clone is categorized as medium-sized. The chain is built from TRBV19 and TRBJ2-6; 8 bases line up with TRBD1. The CDR3 length is 16 residues. Unmatched junction bases numbered 8, after V lost 10 bases and J lost 0 bases. Germline assignment: CDR1 LNHDA and CDR2 SQIVND (reference sequence). The CDR3 region is CATRDRKSSGANVLTF. Here the CDR3 DNA reads TGTGCCACAAGGGACAGGAAGAGCTCTGGGGCCAACGTCCTGACTTTC.

The CDR3 protein is CASSIDRQNGYTF. Here the CDR3 DNA reads TGTGCCAGCAGCATCGACAGGCAGAATGGCTACACCTTC. The rearrangement joins TRBV7-2 to TRBJ1-2; tentatively, D is TRBD1 (6 bases). The germline V gene has CDR1 SGHTA and CDR2 FQGNSA. The length of the CDR3 is 13 residues. Trimming stripped 5 bases from V and 6 bases from J, with 13 bases between.

This clone rates as medium-sized. The chain is built from TRBV18 and TRBJ1-6, with 7 bases aligning to TRBD1. Germline CDR1 and CDR2: KGHSH and LQKENI. The V and J ends lost 5 bases and 5 bases, in that order; junction bases with no gene match: 9. The CDR3 has 16 residues. The CDR3 region has the DNA TGTGCCAGCTCAAACTCTAACAGGGGTAATAATTCACCCCTCCACTTT. It specifies CASSNSNRGNNSPLHF. Looking up the rest from reference TRBV18 and TRBJ1-6 gives the full variable domain: NAGVMQNPRHLVRRRGQEARLRCSPMKGHSHVYWYRQLPEEGLKFMVYLQKENIIDESGMPKERFSAEFPKEGPSILRIQQVVRGDSAAYFCASSNSNRGNNSPLHFGNGTRLTVT.

This clone ranks as medium-sized. V usage is TRBV7-8 and J usage is TRBJ1-5, with a weak D call TRBD1 (5 bases). Germline lookup yields CDR1 SGHVS and CDR2 FQNEAQ. The V gene lost 0 bases and the J gene lost 3 bases, with 18 bases spanning the gap. There are 18 residues in the CDR3. The CDR3 is CASSLARQGPGTNQPQHF. In nucleotides, the CDR3 is TGTGCCAGCAGCTTAGCGCGTCAAGGGCCCGGGACCAATCAGCCCCAGCATTTT.

By sample fraction, this clone is medium-sized (0.01 to 0.1%). The V gene is TRBV7-8, the J gene TRBJ2-1, with 8 bases lining up with TRBD2. Losses at the gene ends were 4 bases for V and 2 bases for J; bases not matched to a gene: 4. The germline gives CDR1 SGHVS, CDR2 FQNEAQ. The CDR3 extends over 15 amino acids. This chain's CDR3 is CASSSSGGTYNEQFF. The CDR3 DNA reads TGTGCCAGCAGCTCAAGCGGGGGCACCTACAATGAGCAGTTCTTC.

This clone is medium-sized. The rearrangement uses TRBV5-4 and TRBJ1-2; D perhaps matches TRBD1 (6 bases). The CDR3 is made up of 16 amino acids. CDR1 and CDR2 from the germline V gene are SGHNT and YYREEE (reference sequence). The germline V and J ends were trimmed by 4 bases and 8 bases, with 24 bases remaining between them. The CDR3 reads CASSLTGTLTGRGYTF. The CDR3 coding sequence is TGTGCCAGCAGCCTCACAGGGACCCTGACCGGGAGGGGCTACACCTTC. The full variable domain, with the rest looked up from reference TRBV5-4 and TRBJ1-2, is ETGVTQSPTHLIKTRGQQVTLRCSSQSGHNTVSWYQQALGQGPQFIFQYYREEENGRGNFPPRFSGLQFPNYSSELNVNALELDDSALYLCASSLTGTLTGRGYTFGSGTRLTVV.

This chain uses TRBV19 with TRBJ2-3, with a weak D call TRBD1 (5 bases). From germline, CDR1 is LNHDA and CDR2 SQIVND (reference sequence). This CDR3 contains 12 residues. V was shortened by 5 bases and J by 3 bases, with 6 bases between the two germline ends. CDR3: CASSQGTDTQYF. The CDR3 region has the DNA TGTGCCAGTAGTCAGGGAACAGATACGCAGTATTTT.

This clone counts as large. The J gene is TRBJ2-1, the V gene TRBV5-1; D possibly corresponds to TRBD2 (5 bases). Looked up from germline, CDR1 is SGHRS and CDR2 is YFSETQ. The length of the CDR3 is 15 residues. V gave up 0 bases and J gave up 2 bases, with 9 bases separating them. CDR3: CASSLGGFTYNEQFF. The CDR3 DNA follows: TGCGCCAGCAGCTTGGGCGGGTTCACCTACAATGAGCAGTTCTTC.

The chain uses TRBV6-2 or TRBV6-3 and TRBJ2-1, with 8 bases that match TRBD2. The CDR3 is 16 amino acids. The V gene's germline CDR1 is MNHEY and CDR2 SVGEGT. V lost 2 bases to trimming and J lost 7 bases; unmatched junction nucleotides: 10. This chain's CDR3 is CASSYQTGGLGNEQFF. For the CDR3, the DNA is TGTGCCAGCAGTTACCAGACGGGGGGGCTGGGAAATGAGCAGTTCTTC.

In its sample, this clone is medium-sized. The V and J genes are TRBV18 and TRBJ2-2; D not resolved. V lost 2 bases and J lost 0, with 1 base in between. The CDR3 is 13 amino acids. Germline loops: CDR1 KGHSH, CDR2 LQKENI. The CDR3 is CASSPSNTGELFF. The DNA for the CDR3 is TGTGCCAGCTCACCATCGAACACCGGGGAGCTGTTTTTT.

This clone is labeled as large. The chain carries TRBV5-8 and TRBJ1-2, with D maybe TRBD1 (5 bases). Trimming cost V 1 base and J 7 bases, with 8 bases left between them. The germline gives CDR1 SGHTS, CDR2 YDEGEE. The CDR3 is made up of 12 amino acids. The DNA for the CDR3 is TGTGCCAGCAGCTTGAGGGACTTTGGCTACACCTTC. Protein sequence: CASSLRDFGYTF.

V usage is TRBV10-3 and J usage is TRBJ1-1; TRBD1 is a possible D gene (6 bases). V was trimmed by 2 bases and J by 5 bases, leaving 21 bases between them. Germline values: CDR1 ENHRY, CDR2 SYGVKD. CDR3 size: 17 residues. The CDR3 DNA reads TGTGCCATCAGTGAGAGGACAGTTGGGGGCCTCGGGACTGAAGCTTTCTTT. The encoded protein is CAISERTVGGLGTEAFF.

This clone is judged large. Distinct nucleotide sequences in the sample also encode this CDR3. The chain links TRBV7-9 to TRBJ1-5; no definite D call. The germline V gene has CDR1 SEHNR and CDR2 FQNEAQ (reference sequence). Trimming took 0 bases from V and 2 from J, leaving 5 bases between them. This CDR3 has 14 residues. CDR3 coding DNA: TGTGCCAGCAGCTTAGCCTCAGGCAATCAGCCCCAGCATTTT. It specifies CASSLASGNQPQHF. The whole variable domain, filled in from reference TRBV7-9 and TRBJ1-5, reads DTGVSQNPRHKITKRGQNVTFRCDPISEHNRLYWYRQTLGQGPEFLTYFQNEAQLEKSRLLSDRFSAERPKGSFSTLEIQRTEQGDSAMYLCASSLASGNQPQHFGDGTRLSIL.